These 12 T cell receptor beta chains share one sample of origin, sequenced in a study of lymphopenia after photon versus proton radiotherapy. Libraries were prepared by immunoSEQ multiplex PCR; TCRdb keeps only in-frame clonotypes and omits some of them. Of 50,000 to 75,000 clones in the sample, approximately 83% are singletons; the top ten hold roughly 2.3%. The material was peripheral blood, obtained from a patient treated with photon-based radiotherapy. Receptors were obtained from a man between 40 and 49 years old with gastric cancer.

V gene TRBV7-2 combines with J gene TRBJ2-5; TRBD2 matches 8 bases. The J segment lost 2 bases and the V segment lost 2 bases, leaving 4 bases of the junction unmatched. CDR1 and CDR2 (germline): SGHTA, FQGNSA. CDR3 length: 15 residues. As DNA, the CDR3 is TGTGCCAGCAGCTTAATGAGCGGGGGACAAGAGACCCAGTACTTC. This encodes CASSLMSGGQETQYF.

The chain has TRBV5-4 and TRBJ1-1, with D hard to call. V lost 3 bases and J lost 0, with 15 bases in between. Germline values: CDR1 SGHNT, CDR2 YYREEE (reference sequence). There are 16 residues in the CDR3. Here the CDR3 reads CASSSLATAVNTEAFF. The CDR3 DNA reads TGTGCCAGCAGCTCCCTCGCGACGGCTGTGAACACTGAAGCTTTCTTT.

CDR3 in DNA: TGTGCCATCAGGTTAGCGGAGGGGGAGACCCAGTACTTC. Translation: CAIRLAEGETQYF. The rearrangement uses TRBV10-3 and TRBJ2-5, with D perhaps TRBD2 (6 bases). Trimming removed 6 bases from V and 5 bases from J, with 13 bases in between. CDR1 and CDR2 (germline): ENHRY, SYGVKD. The CDR3 runs 13 residues.

For the CDR3, the DNA is TGCGCCAGCAGCTTGGAGCCAGGGGGCGCGTCTGGGGCCAACGTCCTGACTTTC. It translates to CASSLEPGGASGANVLTF. V is TRBV5-1 and J is TRBJ2-6; 8 bases fit TRBD1. The CDR3 extends over 18 amino acids. The trim removed 0 bases at V and 1 base at J, leaving 6 bases unmatched. The germline gives CDR1 SGHRS, CDR2 YFSETQ.

This sequence joins TRBV2 and TRBJ2-3; 7 nucleotides align to TRBD1. The length of the CDR3 is 14 residues. Trimming at V came to 8 bases and at J to 1 base, leaving 6 bases not matched to a gene. The germline CDR1 and CDR2 sequences are SNHLY and FYNNEI. This CDR3 reads CASVGDSGTDTQYF. The CDR3 bases are TGTGCCAGCGTTGGGGACAGCGGCACAGATACGCAGTATTTT.

In this sample, this clone turned up a few times. V and J are TRBV6-5 and TRBJ1-6; 7 positions match TRBD1. The CDR3 is 15 amino acids. Unmatched junction bases numbered 6, after V lost 5 bases and J lost 5 bases. Germline V CDR1 and CDR2: MNHEY, SVGAGI. In nucleotides, the CDR3 is TGTGCCAGCAGTGGACAGGCGCCGCATAATTCACCCCTCCACTTT. Its protein product is CASSGQAPHNSPLHF.

This chain connects TRBV6-6 to TRBJ1-2; D is perhaps TRBD1 (5 bases). This CDR3 contains 14 residues. The ends were cut back, 7 bases at V and 4 bases at J, with 16 bases in the middle. Germline V gene sequence: CDR1 MNHNY, CDR2 SVGAGI (reference sequence). CDR3 protein: CASIRDVFGYGYTF. Written as DNA, the CDR3 is TGTGCCAGCATCAGGGACGTTTTCGGCTATGGCTACACCTTC.

The chain joins TRBV6-1 to TRBJ2-1; the match to TRBD2 covers 8 bases. The CDR3 loop spans 16 amino acids. V lost 1 base and J lost 4; bases outside the gene matches: 6. Germline V gives CDR1 MNHNS, CDR2 SASEGT. This CDR3 is CASSEDPSGGYNEQFF. In DNA form, the CDR3 reads TGTGCCAGCAGTGAAGATCCCAGCGGGGGTTACAATGAGCAGTTCTTC.

The chain carries TRBV30 and TRBJ1-2; TRBD1 might be the D (6 bases). The germline CDR1 and CDR2 sequences are GTSNPN and SVGIG (reference sequence). With 2 bases removed from V and 2 bases from J, the gap between germline ends came to 9 bases. CDR3 size: 13 residues. This CDR3 is CAWSQQGNYGYTF. The CDR3 DNA reads TGTGCCTGGAGTCAACAGGGAAACTATGGCTACACCTTC. Looking up the rest from reference TRBV30 and TRBJ1-2 gives the full variable domain: SQTIHQWPATLVQPVGSPLSLECTVEGTSNPNLYWYRQAAGRGLQLLFYSVGIGQISSEVPQNLSASRPQDRQFILSSKKLLLSDSGFYLCAWSQQGNYGYTFGSGTRLTVV.

This clone was detected only a few times. The J gene is TRBJ1-5, the V gene TRBV29-1; D gene ambiguous. The CDR3 contains 15 residues. Trimming stripped 0 bases from V and 0 bases from J, with 9 bases between. Germline CDR1 reads SQVTM; CDR2 reads ANQGSEA. CDR3 nucleotides: TGCAGCGTTGAAGATAGGAGGGATAGCAATCAGCCCCAGCATTTT. Residues: CSVEDRRDSNQPQHF.

The chain employs TRBV30 and TRBJ2-3; D is unclear. The CDR3 has 11 amino acids. Per germline, CDR1 GTSNPN and CDR2 SVGIG (reference sequence). The germline V and J ends were trimmed by 1 base and 7 bases, with 6 bases remaining between them. The CDR3 sequence is CAWSAPYTQYF. CDR3 coding DNA: TGTGCCTGGAGTGCCCCCTATACGCAGTATTTT.

The CDR3 sequence is CASTPEVSGLQYF. The CDR3 DNA reads TGTGCCAGCACCCCAGAGGTCAGCGGCTTGCAGTACTTC. This chain connects TRBV6-5 to TRBJ2-7, with a possible D match to TRBD2 (5 bases). The V end was cut by 7 bases, the J end by 9 bases, with 19 bases between. Germline assignment: CDR1 MNHEY and CDR2 SVGAGI. This CDR3 is 13 amino acids long.